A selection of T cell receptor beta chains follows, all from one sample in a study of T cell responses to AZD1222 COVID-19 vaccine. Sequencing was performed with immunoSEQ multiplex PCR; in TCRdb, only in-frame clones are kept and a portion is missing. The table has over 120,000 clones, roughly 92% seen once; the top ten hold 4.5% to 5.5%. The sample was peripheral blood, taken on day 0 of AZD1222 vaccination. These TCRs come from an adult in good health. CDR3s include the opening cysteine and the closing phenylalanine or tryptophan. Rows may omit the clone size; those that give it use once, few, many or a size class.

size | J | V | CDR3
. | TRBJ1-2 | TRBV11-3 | CASSLDYYGYTF
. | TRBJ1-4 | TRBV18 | CASSPLHTTNEKLFF
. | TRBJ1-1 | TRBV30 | CAWSGVDEAFF
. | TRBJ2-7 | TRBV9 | CASSPTGGTGSLLEQYF
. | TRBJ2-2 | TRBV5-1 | CASSLDYPNTGELFF
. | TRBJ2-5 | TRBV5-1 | CASRTGPSDQETQYF
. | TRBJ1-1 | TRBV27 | CASSLSARGTEAFF
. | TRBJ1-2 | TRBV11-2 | CASSPGNSFYGYTF
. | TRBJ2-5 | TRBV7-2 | CASSLYGLAGETETQYF
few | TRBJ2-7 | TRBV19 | CASSIQVWGTYEQYF
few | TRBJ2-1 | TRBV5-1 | CASGRDYSYNEQFF
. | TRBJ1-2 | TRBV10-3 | CAISAAGTEIYGYTF
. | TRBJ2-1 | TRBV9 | CASSPRTVNNEQFF
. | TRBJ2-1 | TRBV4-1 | CASSPIGLLTYNEQFF
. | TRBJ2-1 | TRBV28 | CASSFPLDRFTYNEQFF
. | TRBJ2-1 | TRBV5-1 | CASSLSGVDYNEQFF
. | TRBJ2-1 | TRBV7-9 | CASSTGLVAHNEQFF
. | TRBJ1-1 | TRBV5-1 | CASSLDPTAEAFF
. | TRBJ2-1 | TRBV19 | CASSIGTGGGYEQFF
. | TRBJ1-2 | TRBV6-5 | CASSRTGPSNYGYTF
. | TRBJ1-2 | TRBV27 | CASSAGLPLNYGYTF
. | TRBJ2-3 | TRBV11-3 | CASSRGEEADTQYF
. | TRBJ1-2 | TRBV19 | CASRQAGDYGYTF
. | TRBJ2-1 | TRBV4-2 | CASSQGGTTYNEQFF
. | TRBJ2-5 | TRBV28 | CASTWTGLGKTQYF
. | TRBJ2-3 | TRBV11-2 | CASSLPRASTDTQYF
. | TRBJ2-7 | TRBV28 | CASSSGTGFREQYF
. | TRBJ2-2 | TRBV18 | CASSPNDGSVGGELFF
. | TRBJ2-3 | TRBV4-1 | CASSQEGLAGVETDTQYF
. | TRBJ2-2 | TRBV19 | CASSTGAIIRELFF
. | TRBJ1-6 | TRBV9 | CASSVSAQPYNSPLHF
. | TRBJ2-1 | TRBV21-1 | CARAGVYKSTGEQFF
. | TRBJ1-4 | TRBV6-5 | CASSRLVATNEKLFF
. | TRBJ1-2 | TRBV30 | CAWSARTGGGYGYTF
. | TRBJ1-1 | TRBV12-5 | CASGLHYRYTEAFF
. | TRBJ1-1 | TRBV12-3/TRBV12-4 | CASSLGVRTEAFF
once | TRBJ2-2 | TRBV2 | CASSTTGGPGELFF
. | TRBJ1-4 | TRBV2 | CASSAPGSKGEKLFF
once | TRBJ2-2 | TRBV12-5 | CASGLGTSSTGELFF
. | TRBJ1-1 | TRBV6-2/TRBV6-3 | CASSDRGPPMNTEAFF